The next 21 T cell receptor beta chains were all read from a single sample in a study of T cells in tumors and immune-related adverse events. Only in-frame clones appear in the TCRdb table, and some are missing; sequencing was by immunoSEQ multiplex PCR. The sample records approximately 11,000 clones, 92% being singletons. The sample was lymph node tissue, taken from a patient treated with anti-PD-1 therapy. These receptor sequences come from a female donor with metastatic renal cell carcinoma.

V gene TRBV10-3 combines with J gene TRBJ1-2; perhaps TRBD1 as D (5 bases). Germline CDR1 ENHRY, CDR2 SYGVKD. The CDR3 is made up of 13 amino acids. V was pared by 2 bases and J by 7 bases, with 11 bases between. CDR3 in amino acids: CAISERGVGGYTF. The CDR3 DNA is TGTGCCATCAGTGAGAGGGGTGTCGGTGGCTACACCTTC.

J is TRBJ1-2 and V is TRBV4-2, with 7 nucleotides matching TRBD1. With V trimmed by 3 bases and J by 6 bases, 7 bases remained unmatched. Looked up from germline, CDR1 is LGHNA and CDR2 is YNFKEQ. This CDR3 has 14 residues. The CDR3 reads CASSQDGQVNGYTF. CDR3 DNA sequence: TGTGCCAGCAGCCAGGATGGACAGGTTAATGGCTACACCTTC.

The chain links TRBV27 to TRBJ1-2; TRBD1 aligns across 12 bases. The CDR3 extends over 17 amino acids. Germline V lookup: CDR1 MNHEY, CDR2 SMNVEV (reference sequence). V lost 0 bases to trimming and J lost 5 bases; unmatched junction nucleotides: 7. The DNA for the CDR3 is TGTGCCAGCAGTTTATCGCCCGGGACAGGGGGCATGTATGGCTACACCTTC. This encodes CASSLSPGTGGMYGYTF.

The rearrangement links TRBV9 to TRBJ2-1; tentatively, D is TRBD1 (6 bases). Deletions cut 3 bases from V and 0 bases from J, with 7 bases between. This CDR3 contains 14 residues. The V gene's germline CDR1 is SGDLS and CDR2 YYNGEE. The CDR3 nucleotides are TGTGCCAGCAGCGGAGGGGGCTCCTACAATGAGCAGTTCTTC. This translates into CASSGGGSYNEQFF.

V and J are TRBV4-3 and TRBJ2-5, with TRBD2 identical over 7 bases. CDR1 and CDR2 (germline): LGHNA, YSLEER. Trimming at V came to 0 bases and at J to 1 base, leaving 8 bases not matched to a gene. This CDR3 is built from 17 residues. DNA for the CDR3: TGCGCCAGCAGCCAAGAGTTTATGGGCGGGGGCCAAGAGACCCAGTACTTC. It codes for CASSQEFMGGGQETQYF.

The CDR3 sequence: CASSFQDHFSGNTIYF. Written as DNA, the CDR3 is TGTGCCAGCAGCTTTCAGGATCACTTCTCTGGAAACACCATATATTTT. The rearrangement links TRBV7-6 to TRBJ1-3; D is unclear. The CDR3 is 16 residues long. Trimming stripped 3 bases from V and 0 bases from J, with 12 bases between. CDR1 is SGHVS, CDR2 FNYEAQ, per germline.

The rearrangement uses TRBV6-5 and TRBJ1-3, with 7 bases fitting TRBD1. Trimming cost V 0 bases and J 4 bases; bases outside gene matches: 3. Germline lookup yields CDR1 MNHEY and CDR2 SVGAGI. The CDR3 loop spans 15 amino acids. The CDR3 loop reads CASSYSEGGGNTIYF. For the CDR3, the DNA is TGTGCCAGCAGTTACTCGGAAGGGGGCGGAAACACCATATATTTT.

CDR3 residues: CASSQELAGGQTQYF. The DNA of the CDR3 is TGCGCCAGCAGCCAAGAGCTAGCGGGGGGACAGACCCAGTACTTC. V is TRBV4-3 and J is TRBJ2-5; 11 positions match TRBD2. V shed 0 bases, J shed 6 bases, and the junction held 3 bases outside the gene matches. Germline V CDR1 and CDR2: LGHNA, YSLEER. This CDR3 comprises 15 residues.

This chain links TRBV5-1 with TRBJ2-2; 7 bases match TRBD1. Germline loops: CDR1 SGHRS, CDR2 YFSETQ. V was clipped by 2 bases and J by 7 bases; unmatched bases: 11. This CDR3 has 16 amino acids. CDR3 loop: CASSFSTGEIGGELFF. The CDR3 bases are TGCGCCAGCAGCTTTAGTACAGGGGAGATCGGCGGGGAGCTGTTTTTT.

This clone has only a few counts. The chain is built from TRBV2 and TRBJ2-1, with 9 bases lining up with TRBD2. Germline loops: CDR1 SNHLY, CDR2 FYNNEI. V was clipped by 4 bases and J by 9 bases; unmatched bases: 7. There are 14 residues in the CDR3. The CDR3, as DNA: TGTGCCAGCAGTGCTCAGCGGGGGGCGGGTGAGCAGTTCTTC. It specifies CASSAQRGAGEQFF.

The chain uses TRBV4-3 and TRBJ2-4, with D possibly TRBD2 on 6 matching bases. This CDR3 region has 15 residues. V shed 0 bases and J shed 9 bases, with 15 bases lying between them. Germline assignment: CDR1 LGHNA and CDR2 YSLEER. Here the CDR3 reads CASSQDYLGGSIQYF. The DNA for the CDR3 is TGCGCCAGCAGCCAAGATTATCTGGGGGGTAGCATTCAGTACTTC.

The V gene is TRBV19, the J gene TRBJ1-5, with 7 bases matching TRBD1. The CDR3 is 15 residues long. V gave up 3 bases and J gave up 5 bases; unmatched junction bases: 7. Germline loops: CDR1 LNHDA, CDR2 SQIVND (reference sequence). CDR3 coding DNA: TGTGCCAGTAGTATCCGGGACAGTTTTTATCAGCCCCAGCATTTT. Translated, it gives CASSIRDSFYQPQHF.

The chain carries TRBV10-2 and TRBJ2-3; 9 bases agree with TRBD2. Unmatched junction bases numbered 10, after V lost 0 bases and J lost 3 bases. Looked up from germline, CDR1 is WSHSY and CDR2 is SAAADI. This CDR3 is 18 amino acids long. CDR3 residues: CASSESSGVAGVTDTQYF. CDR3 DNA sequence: TGCGCCAGCAGTGAGTCGAGTGGAGTAGCGGGAGTTACAGATACGCAGTATTTT.

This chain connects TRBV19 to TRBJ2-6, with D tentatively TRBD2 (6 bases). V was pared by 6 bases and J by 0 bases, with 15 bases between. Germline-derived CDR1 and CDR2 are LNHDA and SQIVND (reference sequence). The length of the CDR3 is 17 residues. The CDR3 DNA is TGTGCCAGTAGCTATGGGCAGGGAGGCTCTGGGGCCAACGTCCTGACTTTC. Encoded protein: CASSYGQGGSGANVLTF.

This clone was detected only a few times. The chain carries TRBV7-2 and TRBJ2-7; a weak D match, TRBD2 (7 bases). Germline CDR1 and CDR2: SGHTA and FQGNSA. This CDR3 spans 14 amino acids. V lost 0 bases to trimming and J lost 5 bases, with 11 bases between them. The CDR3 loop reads CASSLAGGPDEQYF. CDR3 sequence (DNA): TGTGCCAGCAGCTTAGCGGGGGGGCCTGACGAGCAGTACTTC.

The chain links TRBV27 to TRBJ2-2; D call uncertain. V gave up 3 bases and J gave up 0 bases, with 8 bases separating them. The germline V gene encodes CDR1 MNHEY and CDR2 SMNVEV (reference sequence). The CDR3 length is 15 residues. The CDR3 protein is CASSFRQSNTGELFF. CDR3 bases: TGTGCCAGCAGTTTCCGGCAGTCGAACACCGGGGAGCTGTTTTTT.

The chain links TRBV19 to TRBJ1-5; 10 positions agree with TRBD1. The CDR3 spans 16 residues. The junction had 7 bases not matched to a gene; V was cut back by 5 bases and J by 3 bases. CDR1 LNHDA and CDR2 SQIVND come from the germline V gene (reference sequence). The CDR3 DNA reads TGTGCCAGTAGTGGCCCGACAGGGGGCCACAATCAGCCCCAGCATTTT. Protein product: CASSGPTGGHNQPQHF. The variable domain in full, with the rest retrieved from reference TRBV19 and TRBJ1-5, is DGGITQSPKYLFRKEGQNVTLSCEQNLNHDAMYWYRQDPGQGLRLIYYSQIVNDFQKGDIAEGYSVSREKKESFPLTVTSAQKNPTAFYLCASSGPTGGHNQPQHFGDGTRLSIL.

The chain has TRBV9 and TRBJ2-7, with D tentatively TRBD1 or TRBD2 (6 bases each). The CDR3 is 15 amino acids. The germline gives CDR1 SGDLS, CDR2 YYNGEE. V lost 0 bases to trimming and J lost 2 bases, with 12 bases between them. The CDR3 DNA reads TGTGCCAGCAGCGTAGAGGGTGGGGGGCCCTACGAGCAGTACTTC. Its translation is CASSVEGGGPYEQYF.

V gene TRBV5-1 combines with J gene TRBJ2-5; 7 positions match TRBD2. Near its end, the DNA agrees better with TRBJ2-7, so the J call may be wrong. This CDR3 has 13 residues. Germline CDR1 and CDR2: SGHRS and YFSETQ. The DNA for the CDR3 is TGCGCCAGCAGCCTAGCGGTTTCCTACGAGCAGTACTTC. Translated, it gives CASSLAVSYEQYF.

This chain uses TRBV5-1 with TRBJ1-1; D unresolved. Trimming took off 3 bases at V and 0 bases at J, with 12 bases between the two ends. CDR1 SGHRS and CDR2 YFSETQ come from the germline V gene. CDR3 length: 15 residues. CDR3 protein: CASSSIGVMNTEAFF. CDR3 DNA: TGCGCCAGCAGCTCGATCGGGGTTATGAACACTGAAGCTTTCTTT.

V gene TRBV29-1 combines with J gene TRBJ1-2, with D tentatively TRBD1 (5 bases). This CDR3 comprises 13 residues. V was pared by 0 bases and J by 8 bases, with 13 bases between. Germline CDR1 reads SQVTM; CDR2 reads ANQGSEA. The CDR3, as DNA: TGCAGCGTTGAAGAACAGGTCGGCGGGGGCTACACCTTC. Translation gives CSVEEQVGGGYTF.